These 27 T cell receptor beta chains were sequenced from one sample in a study of T-cell memory formation after mild COVID-19. TCRdb reprocessed the 5' RACE reads with MiXCR, giving one entry per CDR3 protein. The table lists roughly 86,000 distinct CDR3 sequences, roughly 16% of them singletons. The material sequenced was PBMCs or a T cell subset sorted from them (not recorded which). These receptors originate from a man between 18 and 29 years old who had mild COVID-19 (a few samples of this study predate the infection). Cell type and time point are not known.

The J gene is TRBJ1-1, the V gene TRBV4-3; 9 bases are shared with TRBD1. V gave up 1 base and J gave up 5 bases; unmatched junction bases: 11. Germline V CDR1 and CDR2: LGHNA, YSLEER. The CDR3 loop spans 17 amino acids. DNA for the CDR3: TGCGCCAGCAGCCAAGTTGTAACAGGGGGCAGGAGAACTGAAGCTTTCTTT. Its protein is CASSQVVTGGRRTEAFF.

DNA of the CDR3: TGTGCCAGCAGCACGACAGGGGTCGAGCAGTACTTC. Translating gives CASSTTGVEQYF. The chain combines TRBV12-3 or TRBV12-4 with TRBJ2-7; TRBD1 agrees at 8 bases. V dropped 6 bases and J dropped 6; count of bases not matched to a gene: 4. This CDR3 spans 12 amino acids.

This clonotype occurred a few times. The V gene is TRBV7-3, the J gene TRBJ2-3; tentative D call: TRBD1 (5 bases). The V end was cut by 4 bases, the J end by 6 bases, with 17 bases between. CDR3 size: 15 residues. Germline CDR1 reads SGHTA; CDR2 reads FQGTGA. The CDR3 reads CASSSAGSPSDTQYF. The DNA of the CDR3 is TGTGCCAGCAGCTCAGCAGGGTCACCTTCCGATACGCAGTATTTT.

The chain uses TRBV4-1 and TRBJ2-2, with 7 bases identical to TRBD1. The CDR3 length is 13 residues. V dropped 5 bases and J dropped 6; count of bases not matched to a gene: 3. Germline loops: CDR1 MGHRA, CDR2 YSYEKL. The CDR3 sequence is CASSAQGPGELFF. The CDR3 DNA sequence: TGCGCCAGCAGCGCACAGGGGCCCGGGGAGCTGTTTTTT.

V gene TRBV4-3 combines with J gene TRBJ1-1, with D unclear. Trimming stripped 3 bases from V and 2 bases from J, with 7 bases between. The CDR3 sequence is 13 residues long. Germline V gene sequence: CDR1 LGHNA, CDR2 YSLEER. Here the CDR3 reads CASSQVPNTEAFF. CDR3 in DNA: TGCGCCAGCAGCCAGGTCCCTAACACTGAAGCTTTCTTT.

V is TRBV28 and J is TRBJ1-1; the D is unclear. The length of the CDR3 is 16 residues. Per the germline V gene, CDR1 is MDHEN and CDR2 is SYDVKM. The germline V and J ends were trimmed by 3 bases and 0 bases, with 14 bases remaining between them. In DNA form, the CDR3 reads TGTGCCAGCAGTTTTCGACGGAACACCATGAACACTGAAGCTTTCTTT. Protein sequence: CASSFRRNTMNTEAFF.

The chain joins TRBV7-9 to TRBJ2-3; perhaps D is TRBD1 or TRBD2 (5 bases each). The length of the CDR3 is 15 residues. The V gene's germline CDR1 is SEHNR and CDR2 FQNEAQ (reference sequence). V lost 5 bases and J lost 3, with 15 bases in between. The CDR3 DNA sequence: TGTGCCAGCAGCCCCCAGCAGGGACCGACAGATACGCAGTATTTT. The encoded protein is CASSPQQGPTDTQYF.

The chain links TRBV9 to TRBJ2-3; no reliable D call. V lost 0 bases to trimming and J lost 0 bases, with 11 bases between them. CDR3 size: 16 residues. Germline CDR1 SGDLS, CDR2 YYNGEE. CDR3 nucleotides: TGTGCCAGCAGCGTAGTCCTGGGAAGGAGCACAGATACGCAGTATTTT. Translated, it gives CASSVVLGRSTDTQYF.

This chain joins TRBV3-1 and TRBJ2-3; 9 nucleotides align to TRBD1. The trim removed 4 bases at V and 2 bases at J, leaving 4 bases unmatched. Germline CDR1 and CDR2: LGHDT and YNNKEL (reference sequence). The CDR3 totals 15 residues. The CDR3 DNA reads TGTGCCAGCAGCCGCAACAGGGGGCTCACAGATACGCAGTATTTT. This translates into CASSRNRGLTDTQYF.

The gene calls are TRBV28 and TRBJ2-7; D is unclear. This CDR3 has 12 amino acids. Looked up from germline, CDR1 is MDHEN and CDR2 is SYDVKM. Trimming took off 8 bases at V and 1 base at J, with 9 bases between the two ends. The CDR3 coding sequence is TGTGCCAGCTCTACCGCATCCTACGAGCAGTACGTC. Its translation: CASSTASYEQYV.

This clonotype was counted at least ten times. The chain uses TRBV4-2 and TRBJ2-7; weak D call: TRBD1 (6 bases). This CDR3 has 16 residues. V lost 0 bases to trimming and J lost 3 bases, with 15 bases between them. The germline V gene encodes CDR1 LGHNA and CDR2 YNFKEQ. The CDR3 DNA sequence: TGTGCCAGCAGCCAAGATCTAGAACAGGGTGTCTACGAGCAGTACTTC. Protein: CASSQDLEQGVYEQYF.

This clonotype was recorded a few times. The V and J genes are TRBV27 and TRBJ1-1, with D unclear. The CDR3 covers 13 residues. V dropped 0 bases and J dropped 7 bases, with 9 bases sitting between them. Germline V gene sequence: CDR1 MNHEY, CDR2 SMNVEV (reference sequence). The CDR3 sequence is CASSLSITYEAFF. CDR3 DNA: TGTGCCAGCAGTTTATCTATAACGTATGAAGCTTTCTTT.

The V gene is TRBV12-3 or TRBV12-4, the J gene TRBJ2-6; no clear D gene. V was trimmed by 0 bases and J by 3 bases, leaving 6 bases between them. The CDR3 is 15 residues long. The CDR3 here is CASSLAPDGANVLTF. Written as DNA, the CDR3 is TGTGCCAGCAGTTTAGCCCCGGATGGGGCCAACGTCCTGACTTTC.

J is TRBJ2-1 and V is TRBV7-3; 8 bases agree with TRBD1. Germline-derived CDR1 and CDR2 are SGHTA and FQGTGA. J was trimmed by 0 bases and V by 4 bases; bases with no gene match: 2. The CDR3 contains 15 residues. The CDR3 DNA follows: TGTGCCAGCAGCTCCACAGGGGGCTCCTACAATGAGCAGTTCTTC. Encoded protein: CASSSTGGSYNEQFF.

V usage is TRBV20-1 and J usage is TRBJ2-2; D not resolved. Germline loops: CDR1 DFQATT, CDR2 SNEGSKA (reference sequence). This CDR3 comprises 14 residues. Trimming pared 3 bases from V and 2 bases from J, leaving 10 bases between. CDR3 protein: CSASRRSNTGELFF. DNA for the CDR3: TGCAGTGCTAGTCGGCGGTCCAACACCGGGGAGCTGTTTTTT.

This clonotype turned up a few times. The chain carries TRBV28 and TRBJ2-3, with D hard to call. Per the germline V gene, CDR1 is MDHEN and CDR2 is SYDVKM. The CDR3 length is 12 residues. The V gene lost 2 bases and the J gene lost 6 bases, with 6 bases spanning the gap. The CDR3 sequence: CASSLVLDTQYF. In nucleotides, the CDR3 is TGTGCCAGCAGTTTAGTTTTGGATACGCAGTATTTT.

This rearrangement joins TRBV6-6 to TRBJ2-3; 8 bases are shared with TRBD2. Germline lookup yields CDR1 MNHNY and CDR2 SVGAGI (reference sequence). Germline trimming cut 4 bases from V and 0 bases from J; bases unmatched to any gene: 9. This CDR3 is 17 amino acids long. The CDR3 reads CASSLTSGRASTDTQYF. CDR3 coding DNA: TGTGCCAGCAGTTTAACTAGCGGACGTGCTAGCACAGATACGCAGTATTTT.

In this sample, this clonotype turned up a few times. The CDR3 sequence: CASSSGQLYTEAFF. CDR3 coding DNA: TGTGCCAGCAGCTCCGGACAGCTTTACACTGAAGCTTTCTTT. This rearrangement joins TRBV11-2 to TRBJ1-1; TRBD1 might be the D (6 bases). V lost 4 bases and J lost 3, with 12 bases in between. The CDR3 is made up of 14 amino acids. Germline lookup yields CDR1 SGHAT and CDR2 FQNNGV.

This clonotype was found many times. This chain links TRBV7-9 with TRBJ2-7, with D perhaps TRBD1 or TRBD2 (5 bases each). Germline V gene data show CDR1 as SEHNR and CDR2 as FQNEAQ (reference sequence). There are 11 residues in the CDR3. The V gene lost 3 bases and the J gene lost 7 bases, with 7 bases spanning the gap. The CDR3 sequence: CASSLGPEQYF. In nucleotides, the CDR3 is TGTGCCAGCAGCTTGGGACCGGAGCAGTACTTC.

This clonotype showed up just a few times. The rearrangement links TRBV29-1 to TRBJ2-6; TRBD1 matches 11 bases. V lost 7 bases, J lost 3 bases, and 11 bases stayed unmatched. This CDR3 region has 17 residues. Germline V gene sequence: CDR1 SQVTM, CDR2 ANQGSEA. The CDR3 nucleotides are TGCAGCGCCCGGACAGGGGGCTCCTACTGTGGGGCCAACGTCCTGACTTTC. Protein: CSARTGGSYCGANVLTF.

This clonotype came up a few times. The rearrangement links TRBV6-4 to TRBJ2-2; a weak D match, TRBD2 (5 bases). In germline, CDR1 is MRHNA, CDR2 SNTAGT. The CDR3 sequence is 15 residues long. The ends were cut back, 7 bases at V and 3 bases at J, with 15 bases in the middle. Written as DNA, the CDR3 is TGTGCCAGCAAAGCGGCCGGGTGGGACACCGGGGAGCTGTTTTTT. Translation: CASKAAGWDTGELFF.

This clonotype has a handful of counts. The chain is built from TRBV7-8 and TRBJ1-1, with D tentatively TRBD1 (6 bases). Trimming stripped 5 bases from V and 4 bases from J, with 11 bases between. Germline V CDR1 and CDR2: SGHVS, FQNEAQ. CDR3 length equals 13 residues. CDR3 sequence (DNA): TGTGCCAGCAGCCTCGGACAGACCACTGAAGCTTTCTTT. Translation gives CASSLGQTTEAFF.

This chain links TRBV7-9 with TRBJ2-1; no firm D call. The CDR3 runs 15 residues. Between the trimmed V and J ends, which lost 4 bases and 0 bases, there was a span of 10 bases. The germline V gene has CDR1 SEHNR and CDR2 FQNEAQ (reference sequence). CDR3 sequence: CASSWGLSSYNEQFF. As DNA, the CDR3 is TGTGCCAGCAGCTGGGGTTTGAGCTCCTACAATGAGCAGTTCTTC.

The V gene is TRBV7-2, the J gene TRBJ2-1, with 7 positions matching TRBD2. With 3 bases clipped from V and 2 bases from J, the junction kept 1 base outside the gene matches. The CDR3 is 14 residues long. Germline assignment: CDR1 SGHTA and CDR2 FQGNSA. CDR3 DNA: TGTGCCAGCAGCTTCGGACTAGCCTACAATGAGCAGTTCTTC. As protein: CASSFGLAYNEQFF.

The CDR3, as DNA: TGTGCCAGCAGCTCCACTAGCACATCCCCCAATGAGCAGTTCTTC. This gives the protein CASSSTSTSPNEQFF. V usage is TRBV3-1 and J usage is TRBJ2-1; TRBD2 is a possible D gene (6 bases). The V end lost 5 bases, the J end lost 6 bases, and 17 bases lay between the germline ends. The CDR3 runs to 15 residues. The V gene's germline CDR1 is LGHDT and CDR2 YNNKEL (reference sequence).

This clonotype was picked up a small number of times. This chain joins TRBV28 and TRBJ2-4; no definite D call. This CDR3 spans 15 amino acids. Germline V gene lookup returns CDR1 MDHEN and CDR2 SYDVKM. Between the trimmed V and J ends, which lost 7 bases and 2 bases, there was a span of 15 bases. The CDR3 loop is CASTPTIVTKNIQYF. The CDR3 DNA follows: TGTGCCAGCACCCCTACAATTGTAACCAAAAACATTCAGTACTTC.

This clonotype was found many times. The chain uses TRBV14 and TRBJ2-3, with 9 bases fitting TRBD1. Germline lookup yields CDR1 SGHDN and CDR2 FVKESK. The CDR3 is 16 residues long. The trim removed 5 bases at V and 6 bases at J, leaving 12 bases unmatched. The CDR3 DNA is TGTGCCAGCAGCACCGTCCAGGGACAGGGAGTCGATACGCAGTATTTT. Translating it yields CASSTVQGQGVDTQYF.